This TCR beta chain was captured by sequencing in a study of glioma-infiltrating T cells. Overall study results and limits: Tissue-blood divergence was below expectation in non-neoplastic patients, above in gliomas. Tissue and blood shared very few CDR3 sequences. Patients with low tissue-blood divergence carried a signature set of shared blood CDR3 motifs.

This clonotype was seen at least ten times. The target antigen is unknown. Amplification of TCR alpha and beta CDR3 regions from RNA used iRepertoire nested multiplex PCR. TCRdb independently ran MiXCR on the multiplex PCR reads; one entry per CDR3 protein. This table has 300,000 to 450,000 distinct CDR3 sequences, 41% appearing once. CDR3 size: 14 residues. Trimming removed 6 bases from V and 5 bases from J, with 11 bases in between. CDR1 and CDR2 (germline): MNHNS, SASEGT. This chain links TRBV6-1 with TRBJ1-6, with a tentative D call TRBD1 (5 bases). This TCR was sampled from a human donor with low-grade glioma or glioblastoma, undergoing nonglioma brain surgery, or in good health (not recorded which). Sequenced: glioma tissue, nonneoplastic brain tissue, or PBMCs (not recorded which). The CDR3 DNA sequence: TGTGCCAGCAGATGGGACCTAGATAATTCACCCCTCCACTTT. Translated: CASRWDLDNSPLHF.